The next 30 T cell receptor beta chains were all read from a single sample in a study of OX40 agonist ivuxolimab in advanced cancers. Data came from immunoSEQ multiplex PCR; TCRdb stores just in-frame clones and leaves some out. The profile shows fewer than 70,000 clones, 83% of them singletons. The sample here was CD4+ or CD8+ T cells sorted from blood, taken in a trial of the OX40 agonist ivuxolimab. These TCRs come from an adult with an advanced solid tumor such as melanoma, head and neck, liver or kidney cancer.

The chain is built from TRBV4-2 and TRBJ1-1; 7 bases line up with TRBD1. This CDR3 contains 15 residues. V was pared by 2 bases and J by 3 bases, with 6 bases of the junction left unmatched. Per the germline V gene, CDR1 is LGHNA and CDR2 is YNFKEQ. The CDR3 DNA sequence: TGTGCCAGCAGCCAACCCACAGGGGAATACACTGAAGCTTTCTTT. It is translated as CASSQPTGEYTEAFF.

V gene TRBV7-2 combines with J gene TRBJ2-1; 11 nucleotides agree with TRBD1. Looked up from germline, CDR1 is SGHTA and CDR2 is FQGNSA. Trimming took 5 bases from V and 3 from J; bases not matched to a gene: 3. The CDR3 is 15 residues long. This chain's CDR3 is CASSPDRGLYNEQFF. The CDR3 DNA reads TGTGCCAGCAGCCCGGACAGGGGGCTCTACAATGAGCAGTTCTTC.

This clone came up a few times. The chain couples TRBV11-1 to TRBJ2-3, with 10 bases that match TRBD2. The V segment lost 5 bases and the J segment 5 bases; nucleotides outside the gene matches: 7. Germline V gene sequence: CDR1 SGHAT, CDR2 FQDESV (reference sequence). This CDR3 has 15 amino acids. CDR3 nucleotide sequence: TGTGCCAGCAGCCCAGCGGGGGGGCATTTAGATACGCAGTATTTT. As protein: CASSPAGGHLDTQYF.

V usage is TRBV19 and J usage is TRBJ2-3; 8 bases fit TRBD2. The germline V gene encodes CDR1 LNHDA and CDR2 SQIVND (reference sequence). The CDR3 runs to 14 residues. Trimming took 1 base from V and 5 from J; bases not matched to a gene: 2. CDR3 nucleotides: TGTGCCAGTAGTATAGCGGGGGGGCAAGATACGCAGTATTTT. It is translated as CASSIAGGQDTQYF.

V is TRBV6-6 and J is TRBJ2-1, with 8 bases that match TRBD1. The CDR3 totals 15 residues. Trimming at V came to 7 bases and at J to 5 bases, leaving 10 bases not matched to a gene. CDR1 and CDR2 (germline): MNHNY, SVGAGI (reference sequence). CDR3 in DNA: TGTGCCAGCACCCCGGGACAGGCGGGGAACAATGAGCAGTTCTTC. Protein sequence: CASTPGQAGNNEQFF.

This chain links TRBV5-8 with TRBJ2-3; D is undetermined. This CDR3 contains 14 residues. V shed 2 bases and J shed 1 base, with 8 bases lying between them. Germline V CDR1 and CDR2: SGHTS, YDEGEE. The CDR3 protein is CASSFGRGTDTQYF. In DNA, the CDR3 is TGTGCCAGCAGCTTTGGCAGAGGCACAGATACGCAGTATTTT.

CDR3 amino acids: CASSYGVVETYEQYF. In DNA form, the CDR3 reads TGTGCCAGTAGTTATGGGGTGGTGGAGACCTACGAGCAGTACTTC. The genes are TRBV19 and TRBJ2-7; D remains unclear. Germline loops: CDR1 LNHDA, CDR2 SQIVND (reference sequence). This CDR3 is 15 amino acids long. Between the trimmed V and J ends, which lost 5 bases and 2 bases, there was a span of 16 bases.

The chain links TRBV5-6 to TRBJ2-7, with TRBD2 matching over 15 bases. J gave up 5 bases and V 6 bases, and 9 bases lay outside the gene matches. CDR3 length equals 16 residues. Germline V gene data show CDR1 as SGHDT and CDR2 as YYEEEE. Written as DNA, the CDR3 is TGTGCCAGCACCTTCTTGGGACTAGCGGGGGGACACGAGCAGTACTTC. Protein sequence: CASTFLGLAGGHEQYF.

The CDR3 nucleotides read TGCAGCGTTGAAGATTGGGCGACTTTATATGGCTACACCTTC. Its protein is CSVEDWATLYGYTF. The chain carries TRBV29-1 and TRBJ1-2, with D uncertain. The CDR3 runs 14 residues. Trimming shortened V by 0 bases and J by 5 bases, and 13 bases separated the two germline ends. Germline V gives CDR1 SQVTM, CDR2 ANQGSEA.

The rearrangement uses TRBV18 and TRBJ2-7; TRBD2 is a possible D gene (5 bases). The CDR3 length is 13 residues. In germline, CDR1 is KGHSH, CDR2 LQKENI. Trimming left V 0 bases short and J 6 bases short, with 9 bases between. CDR3 protein: CASSPPGSGEQYF. The CDR3 nucleotides are TGTGCCAGCTCACCACCTGGAAGCGGCGAGCAGTACTTC.

The V and J genes are TRBV6-5 and TRBJ1-3, with D hard to call. Germline loops: CDR1 MNHEY, CDR2 SVGAGI. The length of the CDR3 is 13 residues. Trimming took 5 bases from V and 4 from J, leaving 9 bases between them. The CDR3 sequence: CASSLARGNTIYF. The CDR3 DNA reads as TGTGCCAGCAGTCTAGCCAGGGGAAACACCATATATTTT.

J is TRBJ2-1 and V is TRBV4-1, with a weak D call TRBD2 (6 bases). Between the trimmed V and J ends, which lost 2 bases and 0 bases, there was a span of 14 bases. Germline lookup yields CDR1 MGHRA and CDR2 YSYEKL. This CDR3 is 17 amino acids long. This CDR3 reads CASSQPKGRDSYNEQFF. CDR3 bases: TGCGCCAGCAGCCAACCGAAAGGGCGGGACTCCTACAATGAGCAGTTCTTC.

The rearrangement joins TRBV7-9 to TRBJ2-7; 9 positions match TRBD1. The germline V gene has CDR1 SEHNR and CDR2 FQNEAQ (reference sequence). This CDR3 has 13 amino acids. J was trimmed by 5 bases and V by 3 bases; bases with no gene match: 2. The CDR3 DNA reads as TGTGCCAGCAGCTTCACAGGGGGCGACGAGCAGTACTTC. This gives the protein CASSFTGGDEQYF.

The chain couples TRBV27 to TRBJ1-5; D is ambiguous. This CDR3 has 13 amino acids. Looked up from germline, CDR1 is MNHEY and CDR2 is SMNVEV (reference sequence). Trimming pared 3 bases from V and 5 bases from J, leaving 8 bases between. The CDR3 bases are TGTGCCAGCAGTTTTGAACGCGATCAGCCCCAGCATTTT. Amino acids: CASSFERDQPQHF.

The chain has TRBV2 and TRBJ2-3; D unclear. Germline V lookup: CDR1 SNHLY, CDR2 FYNNEI. V lost 8 bases to trimming and J lost 6 bases, with 12 bases between them. This CDR3 has 12 residues. The CDR3 loop reads CASRSWVDTQYF. In DNA, the CDR3 is TGTGCCAGCCGATCGTGGGTGGATACGCAGTATTTT.

This clone was recorded a few times. The chain links TRBV7-2 to TRBJ1-5; D remains unclear. The CDR3 has 12 amino acids. Trimming removed 5 bases at V and 4 bases at J, with 6 bases between. Germline lookup yields CDR1 SGHTA and CDR2 FQGNSA. CDR3 sequence (DNA): TGTGCCAGCAGCGCGCGGAATCAGCCCCAGCATTTT. Protein: CASSARNQPQHF.

The J gene is TRBJ2-3, the V gene TRBV10-3; 14 bases agree with TRBD2. CDR3 length: 16 residues. J gave up 2 bases and V 4 bases, and 2 bases lay outside the gene matches. Germline values: CDR1 ENHRY, CDR2 SYGVKD. In DNA, the CDR3 is TGTGCCATCAGTGCGGGACTAGCGGGGGACACAGATACGCAGTATTTT. Its translation: CAISAGLAGDTDTQYF.

V gene TRBV18 combines with J gene TRBJ2-1; 8 nucleotides align to TRBD2. Germline V CDR1 and CDR2: KGHSH, LQKENI. The V and J ends lost 2 bases and 0 bases, in that order; junction bases with no gene match: 3. This CDR3 is 16 amino acids long. The CDR3 region is CASSPGSGDSYNEQFF. DNA for the CDR3: TGTGCCAGCTCACCAGGTAGCGGGGACTCCTACAATGAGCAGTTCTTC.

The CDR3 nucleotides are TGTGCCAGCAGCCGGGACAGGGGGCGGGAGACCCAGTACTTC. Residues: CASSRDRGRETQYF. The chain couples TRBV7-6 to TRBJ2-5; 12 bases fit TRBD1. Germline CDR1 reads SGHVS; CDR2 reads FNYEAQ. The CDR3 runs 14 residues. Losses at the gene ends were 5 bases for V and 5 bases for J; bases not matched to a gene: 3.

The CDR3 DNA reads as TGTGCCAGCAGCTCTGGGGGAGGATATAATTCACCCCTCCACTTT. Amino acid sequence: CASSSGGGYNSPLHF. The chain uses TRBV2 and TRBJ1-6; D is perhaps TRBD1 (5 bases). Germline V lookup: CDR1 SNHLY, CDR2 FYNNEI. V was clipped by 6 bases and J by 4 bases, with 13 bases between them. This CDR3 region has 15 residues.

About this clone: The junction departs from germline at one end; a sequencing error may be responsible. The chain is built from TRBV7-7 and TRBJ2-5; 7 nucleotides align to TRBD1. Germline V gene sequence: CDR1 SSHAT, CDR2 FNYEAQ (reference sequence). The length of the CDR3 is 15 residues. CDR3 coding DNA: TGTGCTAGCAGCTCGCGACAGGGAGTCCAAGAGACCCAGTACTTC. This encodes CASSSRQGVQETQYF.

V gene TRBV11-2 combines with J gene TRBJ2-3, with 10 bases matching TRBD1. The CDR3 is 14 amino acids. Germline assignment: CDR1 SGHAT and CDR2 FQNNGV. Trimming cost V 4 bases and J 4 bases; bases outside gene matches: 2. CDR3 DNA sequence: TGTGCCAGCAGCTATGGGACAGGGGCAGATACGCAGTATTTT. It specifies CASSYGTGADTQYF.

A single count supports this clone. The chain uses TRBV7-9 and TRBJ2-7; TRBD1 agrees at 7 bases. V dropped 4 bases and J dropped 0; count of bases not matched to a gene: 9. Germline CDR1 reads SEHNR; CDR2 reads FQNEAQ (reference sequence). CDR3 length: 16 amino acids. The CDR3 DNA is TGTGCCAGCAGCTATTCCACAGGGGCGCTCTCCTACGAGCAGTACTTC. Translating gives CASSYSTGALSYEQYF.

The CDR3 reads CASSVGRDTQYF. In nucleotides, the CDR3 is TGTGCCAGCAGCGTAGGAAGGGATACGCAGTATTTT. J is TRBJ2-3 and V is TRBV9, with no clear D. Between the trimmed V and J ends, which lost 0 bases and 6 bases, there was a span of 5 bases. CDR1 is SGDLS and CDR2 is YYNGEE in the germline V gene. The CDR3 extends over 12 amino acids.

The chain carries TRBV6-1 and TRBJ2-7; D unclear. V was clipped by 6 bases and J by 3 bases, with 6 bases between them. The CDR3 contains 11 residues. The germline gives CDR1 MNHNS, CDR2 SASEGT. The CDR3 DNA follows: TGTGCCAGCAGGGGTAACTACGAGCAGTACTTC. Its protein product is CASRGNYEQYF.

This clone was recorded a few times. The chain uses TRBV7-2 and TRBJ1-5; D uncertain. CDR1 and CDR2 from the germline V gene are SGHTA and FQGNSA. The CDR3 covers 14 residues. The V end lost 1 base, the J end lost 4 bases, and 8 bases lay between the germline ends. The CDR3 protein is CASSLDGTNQPQHF. The CDR3 DNA is TGTGCCAGCAGCTTAGATGGCACTAATCAGCCCCAGCATTTT.

This sequence joins TRBV19 and TRBJ1-1; the D gene is possibly TRBD1 (6 bases). This CDR3 has 15 amino acids. Trimming took 3 bases from V and 4 from J, leaving 15 bases between them. Germline V CDR1 and CDR2: LNHDA, SQIVND (reference sequence). The CDR3 spells CASSIPGEGGTEAFF. The CDR3 DNA sequence: TGTGCCAGTAGTATCCCAGGTGAGGGGGGCACTGAAGCTTTCTTT. Full variable domain (rest looked up from reference TRBV19 and TRBJ1-1): DGGITQSPKYLFRKEGQNVTLSCEQNLNHDAMYWYRQDPGQGLRLIYYSQIVNDFQKGDIAEGYSVSREKKESFPLTVTSAQKNPTAFYLCASSIPGEGGTEAFFGQGTRLTVV.

J is TRBJ2-7 and V is TRBV19; 7 positions match TRBD1. Per germline, CDR1 LNHDA and CDR2 SQIVND (reference sequence). The CDR3 consists of 14 residues. V was pared by 6 bases and J by 1 base, with 6 bases of the junction left unmatched. This chain's CDR3 is CASSRDRLSYEQYF. The CDR3 DNA sequence: TGTGCCAGTAGCCGGGACAGACTATCCTACGAGCAGTACTTC.

The chain joins TRBV4-3 to TRBJ1-5; possibly TRBD1 for D (5 bases). This CDR3 is 14 amino acids long. Trimming stripped 0 bases from V and 7 bases from J, with 10 bases between. Germline assignment: CDR1 LGHNA and CDR2 YSLEER. The CDR3: CASSQDRGGQPQHF. CDR3 nucleotides: TGCGCCAGCAGCCAAGATCGGGGCGGGCAGCCCCAGCATTTT.

This chain's CDR3 is CASSLAGAYREDSPLHF. CDR3 DNA sequence: TGCGCCAGCAGCTTGGCCGGAGCCTACAGGGAGGATTCACCCCTCCACTTT. The chain couples TRBV5-1 to TRBJ1-6, with D possibly TRBD1 on 6 matching bases. The CDR3 is 17 residues long. Trimming removed 0 bases from V and 8 bases from J, with 18 bases in between. Germline CDR1 and CDR2: SGHRS and YFSETQ.